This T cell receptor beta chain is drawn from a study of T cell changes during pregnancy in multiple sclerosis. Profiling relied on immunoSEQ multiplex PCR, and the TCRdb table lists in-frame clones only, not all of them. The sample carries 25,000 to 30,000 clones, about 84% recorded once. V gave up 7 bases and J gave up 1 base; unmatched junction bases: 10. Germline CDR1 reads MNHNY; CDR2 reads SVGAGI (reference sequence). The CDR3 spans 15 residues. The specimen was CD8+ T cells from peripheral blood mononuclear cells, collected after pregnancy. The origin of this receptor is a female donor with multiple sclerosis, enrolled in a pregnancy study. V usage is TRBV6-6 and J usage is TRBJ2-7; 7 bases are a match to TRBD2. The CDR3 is CASINGGGQSYEQYF. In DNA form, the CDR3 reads TGTGCCAGCATCAACGGCGGGGGTCAATCCTACGAGCAGTACTTC.